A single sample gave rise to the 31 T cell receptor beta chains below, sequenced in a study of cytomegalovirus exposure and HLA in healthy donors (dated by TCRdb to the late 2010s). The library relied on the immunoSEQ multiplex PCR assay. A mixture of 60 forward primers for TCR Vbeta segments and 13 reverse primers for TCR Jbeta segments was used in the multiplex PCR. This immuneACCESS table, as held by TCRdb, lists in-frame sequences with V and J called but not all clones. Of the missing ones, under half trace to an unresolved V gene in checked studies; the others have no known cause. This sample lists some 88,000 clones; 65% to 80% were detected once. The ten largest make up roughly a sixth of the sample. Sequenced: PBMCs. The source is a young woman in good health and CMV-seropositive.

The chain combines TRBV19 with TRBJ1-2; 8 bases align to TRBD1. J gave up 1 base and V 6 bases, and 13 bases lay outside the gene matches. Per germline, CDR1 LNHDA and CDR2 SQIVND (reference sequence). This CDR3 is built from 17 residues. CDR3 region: CASRETGALPFNYGYTF. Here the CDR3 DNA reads TGTGCCAGTAGAGAGACAGGGGCGCTACCATTTAACTATGGCTACACCTTC.

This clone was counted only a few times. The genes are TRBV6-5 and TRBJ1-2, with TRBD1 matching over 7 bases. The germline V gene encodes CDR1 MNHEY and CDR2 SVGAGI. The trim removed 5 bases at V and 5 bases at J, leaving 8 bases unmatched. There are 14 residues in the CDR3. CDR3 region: CASSKRQGGYGYTF. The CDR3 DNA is TGTGCCAGCAGTAAAAGACAGGGCGGGTATGGCTACACCTTC.

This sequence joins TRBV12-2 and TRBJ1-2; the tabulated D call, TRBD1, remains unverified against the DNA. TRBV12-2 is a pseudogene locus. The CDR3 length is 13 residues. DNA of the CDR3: TGTGCAAGTCGCCAGGGACAGCTCTATGGCTACACCTTC. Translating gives CASRQGQLYGYTF.

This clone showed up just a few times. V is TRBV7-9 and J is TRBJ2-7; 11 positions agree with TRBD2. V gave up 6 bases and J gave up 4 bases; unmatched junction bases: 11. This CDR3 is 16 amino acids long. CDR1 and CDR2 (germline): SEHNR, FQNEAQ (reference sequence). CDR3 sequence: CASRISSGGPPYEQYF. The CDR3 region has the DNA TGTGCCAGCAGGATTTCTAGCGGGGGGCCCCCGTACGAGCAGTACTTC.

The CDR3 nucleotides read TGTGCCAGCAGCCTCCACGGGACAGGGGTCCGTTCACCCCTCCACTTT. Its protein is CASSLHGTGVRSPLHF. The V gene is TRBV7-9, the J gene TRBJ1-6, with 10 bases that match TRBD1. Per germline, CDR1 SEHNR and CDR2 FQNEAQ (reference sequence). CDR3 length: 16 amino acids. V was pared by 5 bases and J by 9 bases, with 10 bases of the junction left unmatched.

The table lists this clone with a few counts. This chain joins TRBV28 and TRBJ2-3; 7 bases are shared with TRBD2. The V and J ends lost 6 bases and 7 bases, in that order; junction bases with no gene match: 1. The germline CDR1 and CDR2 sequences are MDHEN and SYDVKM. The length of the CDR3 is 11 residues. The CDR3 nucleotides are TGTGCCAGCAGGGGGGGGAATACGCAGTATTTT. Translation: CASRGGNTQYF.

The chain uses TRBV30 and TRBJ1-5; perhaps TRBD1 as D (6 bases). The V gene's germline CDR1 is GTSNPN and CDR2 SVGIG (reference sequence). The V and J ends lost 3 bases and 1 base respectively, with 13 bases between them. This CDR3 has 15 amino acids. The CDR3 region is CAWSSTGTSNQPQHF. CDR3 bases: TGTGCCTGGAGCAGTACTGGGACAAGCAATCAGCCCCAGCATTTT.

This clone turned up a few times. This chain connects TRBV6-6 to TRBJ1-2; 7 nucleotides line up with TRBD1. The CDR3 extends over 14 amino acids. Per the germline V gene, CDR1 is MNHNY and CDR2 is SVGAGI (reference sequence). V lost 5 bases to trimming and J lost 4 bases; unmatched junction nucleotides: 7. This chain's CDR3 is CASSEDRFPYGYTF. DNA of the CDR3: TGTGCCAGCAGTGAGGACAGGTTCCCCTATGGCTACACCTTC.

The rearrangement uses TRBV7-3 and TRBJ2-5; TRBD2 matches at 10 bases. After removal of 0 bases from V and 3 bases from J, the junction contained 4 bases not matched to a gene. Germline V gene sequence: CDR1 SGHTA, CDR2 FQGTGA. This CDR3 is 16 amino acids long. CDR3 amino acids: CASSLTGSGGKETQYF. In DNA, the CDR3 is TGTGCCAGCAGCTTAACGGGTAGCGGGGGGAAAGAGACCCAGTACTTC.

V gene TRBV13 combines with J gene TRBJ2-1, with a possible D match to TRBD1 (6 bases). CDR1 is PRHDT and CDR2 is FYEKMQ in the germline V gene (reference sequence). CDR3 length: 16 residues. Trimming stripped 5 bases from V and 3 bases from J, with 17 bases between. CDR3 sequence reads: CASSLPDSADYNEQFF. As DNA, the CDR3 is TGTGCCAGCAGCCTCCCGGACAGTGCCGACTACAATGAGCAGTTCTTC.

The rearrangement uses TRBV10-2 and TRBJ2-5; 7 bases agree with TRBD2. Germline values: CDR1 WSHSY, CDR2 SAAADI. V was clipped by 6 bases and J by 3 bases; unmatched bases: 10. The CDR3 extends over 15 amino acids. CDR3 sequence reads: CASRPGTNLKETQYF. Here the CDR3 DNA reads TGCGCCAGCAGACCTGGGACTAATCTAAAAGAGACCCAGTACTTC.

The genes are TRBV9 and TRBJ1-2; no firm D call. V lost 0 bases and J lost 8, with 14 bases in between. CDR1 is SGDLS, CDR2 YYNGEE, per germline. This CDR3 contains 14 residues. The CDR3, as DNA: TGTGCCAGCAGCGTAGATCCGAGGAAAAGGGGCTACACCTTC. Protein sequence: CASSVDPRKRGYTF.

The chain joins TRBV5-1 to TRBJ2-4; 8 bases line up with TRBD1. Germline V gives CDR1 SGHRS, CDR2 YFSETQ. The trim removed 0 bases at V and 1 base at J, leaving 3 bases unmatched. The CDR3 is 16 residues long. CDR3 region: CASSLAGGLAKNIQYF. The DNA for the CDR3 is TGCGCCAGCAGCTTGGCAGGGGGCTTGGCCAAAAACATTCAGTACTTC.

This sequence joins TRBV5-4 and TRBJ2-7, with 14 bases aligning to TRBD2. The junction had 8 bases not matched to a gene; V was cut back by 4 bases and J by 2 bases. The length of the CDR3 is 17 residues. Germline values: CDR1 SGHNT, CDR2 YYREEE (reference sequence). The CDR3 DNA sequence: TGTGCCAGCAGCCCCAAGGGGACTAGCGGGAGCCCCTACGAGCAGTACTTC. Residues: CASSPKGTSGSPYEQYF.

CDR3 bases: TGCGCCAGCAGCCAGCGGGGGGACTCCTACGAGCAGTACTTC. This codes for CASSQRGDSYEQYF. The genes are TRBV4-3 and TRBJ2-7; 8 bases agree with TRBD2. Germline V gives CDR1 LGHNA, CDR2 YSLEER. Trimming at V came to 3 bases and at J to 0 bases, leaving 1 base not matched to a gene. The CDR3 has 14 amino acids.

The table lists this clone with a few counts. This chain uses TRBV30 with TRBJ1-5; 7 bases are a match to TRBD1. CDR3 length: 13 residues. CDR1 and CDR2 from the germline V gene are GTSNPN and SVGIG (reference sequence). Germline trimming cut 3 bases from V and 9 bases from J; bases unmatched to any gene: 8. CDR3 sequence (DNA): TGTGCCTGGAGCGGACAGGAGATCGCGCCCCAGCATTTT. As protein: CAWSGQEIAPQHF.

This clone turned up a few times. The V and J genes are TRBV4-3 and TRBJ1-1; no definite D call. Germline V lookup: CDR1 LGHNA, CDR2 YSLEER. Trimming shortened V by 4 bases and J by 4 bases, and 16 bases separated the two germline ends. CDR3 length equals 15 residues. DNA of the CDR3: TGCGCCAGCAGCCCAGCCCAGGTCGCGGGCACTGAAGCTTTCTTT. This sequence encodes CASSPAQVAGTEAFF.

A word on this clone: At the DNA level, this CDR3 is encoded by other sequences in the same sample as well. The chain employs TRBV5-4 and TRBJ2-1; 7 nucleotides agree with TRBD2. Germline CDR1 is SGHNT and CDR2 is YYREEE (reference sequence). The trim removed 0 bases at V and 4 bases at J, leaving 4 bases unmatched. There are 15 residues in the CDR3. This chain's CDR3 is CASSLGGGSYNEQFF. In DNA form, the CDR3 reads TGTGCCAGCAGCTTGGGGGGCGGGAGTTACAATGAGCAGTTCTTC.

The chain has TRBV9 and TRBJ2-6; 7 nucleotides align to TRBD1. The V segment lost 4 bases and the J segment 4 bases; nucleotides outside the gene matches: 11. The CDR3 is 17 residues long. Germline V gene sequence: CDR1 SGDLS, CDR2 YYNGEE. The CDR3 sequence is CASSLTTGLLGANVLTF. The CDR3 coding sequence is TGTGCCAGCAGCCTGACGACAGGGTTATTGGGGGCCAACGTCCTGACTTTC.

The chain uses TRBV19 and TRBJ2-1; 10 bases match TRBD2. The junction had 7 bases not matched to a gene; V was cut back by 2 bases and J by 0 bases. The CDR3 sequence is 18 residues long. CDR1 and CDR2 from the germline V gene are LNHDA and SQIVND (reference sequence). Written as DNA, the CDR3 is TGTGCCAGTAGTATAACGTCGGCTAGCGGGAGCTCCTACAATGAGCAGTTCTTC. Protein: CASSITSASGSSYNEQFF.

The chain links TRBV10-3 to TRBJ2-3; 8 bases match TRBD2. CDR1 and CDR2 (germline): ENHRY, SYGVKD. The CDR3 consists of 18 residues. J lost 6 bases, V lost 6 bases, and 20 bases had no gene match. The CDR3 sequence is CAISRAPLGGAPTDTQYF. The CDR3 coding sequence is TGTGCCATCAGCAGAGCTCCTCTCGGGGGGGCACCGACGGATACGCAGTATTTT.

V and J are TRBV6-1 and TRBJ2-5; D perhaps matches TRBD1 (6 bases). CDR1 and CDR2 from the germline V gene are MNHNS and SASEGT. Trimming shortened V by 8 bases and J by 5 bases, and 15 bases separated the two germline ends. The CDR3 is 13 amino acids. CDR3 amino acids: CASSPAGDETQYF. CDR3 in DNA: TGTGCCAGCTCCCCGGCAGGGGACGAGACCCAGTACTTC.

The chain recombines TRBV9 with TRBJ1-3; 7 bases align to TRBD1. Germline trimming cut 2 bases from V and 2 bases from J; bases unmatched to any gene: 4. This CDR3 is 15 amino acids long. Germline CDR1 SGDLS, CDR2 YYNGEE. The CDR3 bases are TGTGCCAGCAGCGTTGGGGGACAGACTGGAAACACCATATATTTT. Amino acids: CASSVGGQTGNTIYF. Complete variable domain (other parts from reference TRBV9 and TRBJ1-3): DSGVTQTPKHLITATGQRVTLRCSPRSGDLSVYWYQQSLDQGLQFLIQYYNGEERAKGNILERFSAQQFPDLHSELNLSSLELGDSALYFCASSVGGQTGNTIYFGEGSWLTVV.

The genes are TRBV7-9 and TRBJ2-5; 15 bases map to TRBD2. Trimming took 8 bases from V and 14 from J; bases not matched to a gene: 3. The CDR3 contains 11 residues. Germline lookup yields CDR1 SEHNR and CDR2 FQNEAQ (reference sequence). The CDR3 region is CASGTSGGKYF. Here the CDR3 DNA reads TGTGCCAGCGGGACTAGCGGGGGGAAATACTTC.

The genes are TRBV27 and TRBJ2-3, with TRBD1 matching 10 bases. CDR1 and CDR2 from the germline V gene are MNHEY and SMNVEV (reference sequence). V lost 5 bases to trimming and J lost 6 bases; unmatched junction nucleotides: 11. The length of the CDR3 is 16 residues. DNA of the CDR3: TGTGCCAGCAGTCCACAGAGGACAGGGGGGTTCGATACGCAGTATTTT. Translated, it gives CASSPQRTGGFDTQYF.

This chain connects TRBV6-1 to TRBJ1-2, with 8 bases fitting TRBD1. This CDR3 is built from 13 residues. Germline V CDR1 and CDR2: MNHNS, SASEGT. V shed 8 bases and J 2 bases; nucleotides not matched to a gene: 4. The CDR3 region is CASRQGRNYGYTF. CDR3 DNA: TGTGCCAGCCGACAGGGGCGGAACTATGGCTACACCTTC.

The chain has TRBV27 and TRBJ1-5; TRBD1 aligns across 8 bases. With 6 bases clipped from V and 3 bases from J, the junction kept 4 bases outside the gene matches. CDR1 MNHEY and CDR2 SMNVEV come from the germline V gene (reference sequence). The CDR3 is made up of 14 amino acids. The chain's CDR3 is CASRQTGVNQPQHF. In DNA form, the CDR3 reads TGTGCCAGCAGGCAGACAGGGGTCAATCAGCCCCAGCATTTT.

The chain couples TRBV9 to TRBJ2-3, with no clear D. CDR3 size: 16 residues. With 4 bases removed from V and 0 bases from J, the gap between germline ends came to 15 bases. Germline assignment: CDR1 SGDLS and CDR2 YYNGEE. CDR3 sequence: CASSPHRATSTDTQYF. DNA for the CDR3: TGTGCCAGCAGCCCCCATAGAGCGACTAGCACAGATACGCAGTATTTT.

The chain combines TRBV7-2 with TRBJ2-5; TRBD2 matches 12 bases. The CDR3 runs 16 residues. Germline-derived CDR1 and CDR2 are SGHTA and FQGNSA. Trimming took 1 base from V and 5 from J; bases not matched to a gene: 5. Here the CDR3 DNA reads TGTGCCAGCAGCTTAGGGACTAGCGGGACCTGGGAGACCCAGTACTTC. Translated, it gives CASSLGTSGTWETQYF.

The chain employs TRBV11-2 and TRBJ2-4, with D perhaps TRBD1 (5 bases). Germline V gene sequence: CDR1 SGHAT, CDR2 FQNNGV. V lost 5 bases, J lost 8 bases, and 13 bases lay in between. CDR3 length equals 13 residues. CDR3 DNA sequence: TGTGCCAGCAGCCCCCCAGGGTCGGACATTCAGTACTTC. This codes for CASSPPGSDIQYF.

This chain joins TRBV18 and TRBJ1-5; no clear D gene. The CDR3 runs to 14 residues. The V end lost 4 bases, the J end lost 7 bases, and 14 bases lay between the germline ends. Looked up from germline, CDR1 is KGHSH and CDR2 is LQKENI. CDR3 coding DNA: TGTGCCAGCTCACTTCAACTAGGCCGGCAGCCCCAGCATTTT. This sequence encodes CASSLQLGRQPQHF. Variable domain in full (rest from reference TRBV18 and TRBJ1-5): NAGVMQNPRHLVRRRGQEARLRCSPMKGHSHVYWYRQLPEEGLKFMVYLQKENIIDESGMPKERFSAEFPKEGPSILRIQQVVRGDSAAYFCASSLQLGRQPQHFGDGTRLSIL.